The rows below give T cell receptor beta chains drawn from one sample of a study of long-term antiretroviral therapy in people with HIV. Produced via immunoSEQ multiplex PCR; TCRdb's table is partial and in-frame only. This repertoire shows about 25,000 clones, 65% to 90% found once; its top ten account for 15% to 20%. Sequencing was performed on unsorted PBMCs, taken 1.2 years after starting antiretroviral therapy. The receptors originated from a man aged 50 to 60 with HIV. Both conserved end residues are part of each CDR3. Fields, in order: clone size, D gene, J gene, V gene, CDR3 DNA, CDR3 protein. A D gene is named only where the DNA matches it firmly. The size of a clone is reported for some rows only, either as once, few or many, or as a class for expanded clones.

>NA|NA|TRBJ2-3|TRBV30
TGTGCCTGGGGCCGGGACCGTGATACGCAGTATTTT
CAWGRDRDTQYF
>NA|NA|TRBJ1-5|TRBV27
TGTGCCAGCAGTTTTGCGGGGGGAGCGCAGCCCCAGCATTTT
CASSFAGGAQPQHF
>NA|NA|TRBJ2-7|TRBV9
TGTGCCAGCAGCGTAGGAGGGGGGGCCTACGAGCAGTACTTC
CASSVGGGAYEQYF
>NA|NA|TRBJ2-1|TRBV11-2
TGTGCCAGCAGCTTAGAAGCCCTAGTGAAGTGGAGCTCCTACAATGAGCAGTTCTTC
CASSLEALVKWSSYNEQFF
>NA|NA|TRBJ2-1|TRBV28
TGTGCCAGCAGCGAGGGGAGGACCGATGAGCAGTTCTTC
CASSEGRTDEQFF
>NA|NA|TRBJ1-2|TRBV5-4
TGTGCCAGCAGCTCACCTCCAGGGGAATACTATGGCTACACCTTC
CASSSPPGEYYGYTF
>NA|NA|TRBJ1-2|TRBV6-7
TGTGCCAGCAGTTACGGCTACACCTTC
CASSYGYTF
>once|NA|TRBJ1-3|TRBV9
TGTGCCAGCAGCGTAGGTGCTTCCTCTGGAAACACCATATATTTT
CASSVGASSGNTIYF
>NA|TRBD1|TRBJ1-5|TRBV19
TGTGCCAGTAGTCATGACAGGGTAGGGCAGCCCCAGCATTTT
CASSHDRVGQPQHF
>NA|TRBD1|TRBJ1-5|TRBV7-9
TGTGCCAGCAGCTTAGTGACAGGGGGCAGCAATCAGCCCCAGCATTTT
CASSLVTGGSNQPQHF
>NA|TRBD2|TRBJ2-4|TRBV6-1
TGTGCCAGCAGTGATTCGGGGAGGGCGGACATTCAGTACTTC
CASSDSGRADIQYF
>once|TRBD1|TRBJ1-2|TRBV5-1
TGCGCCAGCAGCTCTGCGGCGGACAGGGTCTATGGCTACACCTTC
CASSSAADRVYGYTF
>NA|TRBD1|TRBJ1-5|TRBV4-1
TGCGCCAGCAGCCAAGATGGCGGGACAGGGGGTGTGAATCAGCCCCAGCATTTT
CASSQDGGTGGVNQPQHF
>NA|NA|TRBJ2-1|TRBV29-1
TGCAGCGCTGGATCCGGGGGGCTGCACAATGAGCAGTTCTTC
CSAGSGGLHNEQFF
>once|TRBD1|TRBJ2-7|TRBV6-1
TGTGCCAGCAGTTTAACAGGGGGCCAGGGAGAGCAGTACTTC
CASSLTGGQGEQYF
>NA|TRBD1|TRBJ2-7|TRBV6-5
TGTGCCAGCAGTTACGAGGGGACAGTTTCCTCCTACGAGCAGTACTTC
CASSYEGTVSSYEQYF
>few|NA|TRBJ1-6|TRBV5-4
TGTGCCAGCAGTCCCCGGGCCGGGGGGGCTCATTCACCCCTCCACTTT
CASSPRAGGAHSPLHF
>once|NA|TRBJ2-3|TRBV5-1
TGCGCCAGCAGCTCGCAGGGGAGCACAGATACGCAGTATTTT
CASSSQGSTDTQYF
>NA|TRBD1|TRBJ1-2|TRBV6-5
TGTGCCAGCAGCCAACAGGGGGCTGATTATGGCTACACCTTC
CASSQQGADYGYTF
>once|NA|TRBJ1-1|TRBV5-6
TGTGCCAGCAGCTTGTTCGGGCAGGGTGGGAACACTGAAGCTTTCTTT
CASSLFGQGGNTEAFF
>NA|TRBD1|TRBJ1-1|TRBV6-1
TGTGCCAGCAGTCAACGGACAGGGGGGAACACTGAAGCTTTCTTT
CASSQRTGGNTEAFF
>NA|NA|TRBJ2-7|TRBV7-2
TGTGCCAGCAGCTTAGAAGTCACCGGACTCTACGAGCAGTACTTC
CASSLEVTGLYEQYF